The 30 T cell receptor beta chains below were found in one sample sequenced in a study of Graves' ophthalmopathy and Graves' hyperthyroidism listed by TCRdb under 2018. For sequencing, an Illumina HiSeq 2000 was employed. For repertoire sequencing, the TCR beta CDR3 regions were amplified from RNA transcripts. HTBI primers and the Qiagen OneStep RT-PCR kit were used in a first-round RT-PCR, which was followed by a second-round multiplex PCR, size selection and purification. Using fastp at Q25 and MiXCR, TCRdb reprocessed the public reads and kept productive beta chains. Here each entry gathers all rows of one CDR3 protein and keeps the most common genes and DNA. The sample profile shows roughly 400,000 distinct CDR3 sequences; around 18% of them were found once. Roughly 1.6% of the sample goes to the ten largest clones. The sample comprised peripheral blood. The receptors come from a woman aged 18-29 years with Graves' ophthalmopathy. Donor details come from another sample of the same person, matched by shared clones.

This clonotype has ten or more counts. The V call is TRBV11-2, the J call TRBJ2-7; tentative D call: TRBD1 (5 bases). CDR1 and CDR2 from the germline V gene are SGHAT and FQNNGV. Trimming stripped 6 bases from V and 1 base from J, with 7 bases between. The CDR3 contains 12 residues. The chain's CDR3 is CASRGVSYEQYF. Written as DNA, the CDR3 is TGTGCCAGCAGAGGGGTATCCTACGAGCAGTACTTC.

Many counts were recorded for this clonotype. V usage is TRBV12-3 or TRBV12-4 and J usage is TRBJ2-7, with 7 bases that match TRBD1. The CDR3 has 14 amino acids. J gave up 3 bases and V 3 bases, and 5 bases lay outside the gene matches. In DNA, the CDR3 is TGTGCCAGCAGTTTTATTAGGGGGCTCTACGAGCAGTACTTC. Its protein is CASSFIRGLYEQYF.

Many counts were recorded for this clonotype. V usage is TRBV4-3 and J usage is TRBJ1-1, with 7 bases matching TRBD1. After removal of 2 bases from V and 11 bases from J, the junction contained 11 bases not matched to a gene. The V gene's germline CDR1 is LGHNA and CDR2 YSLEER. The CDR3 covers 14 residues. Written as DNA, the CDR3 is TGCGCCAGCAGCCAAAACGACAGGGTCGGCGACGCTTTCTTT. Its translation is CASSQNDRVGDAFF.

The V call is TRBV6-1, the J call TRBJ2-5; D remains ambiguous. The V gene lost 0 bases and the J gene lost 5 bases, with 13 bases spanning the gap. Germline-derived CDR1 and CDR2 are MNHNS and SASEGT. The CDR3 consists of 15 residues. In DNA form, the CDR3 reads TGTGCCAGCAGTGAAGCTCCCCTCCTCAGGGAGACCCAGTACTTC. This sequence encodes CASSEAPLLRETQYF.

This clonotype showed up many times. The chain couples TRBV6-5 to TRBJ2-2; no clear D. The ends were cut back, 0 bases at V and 1 base at J, with 6 bases in the middle. Germline V CDR1 and CDR2: MNHEY, SVGAGI. The CDR3 has 15 amino acids. CDR3 DNA sequence: TGTGCCAGCAGTTACTCGAAAGGGAACACCGGGGAGCTGTTTTTT. Residues: CASSYSKGNTGELFF.

This clonotype turned up a few times. J is TRBJ1-2 and V is TRBV30; D is possibly TRBD1 (5 bases). V was pared by 3 bases and J by 1 base, with 18 bases between. Germline CDR1 and CDR2: GTSNPN and SVGIG (reference sequence). The CDR3 has 16 residues. Here the CDR3 DNA reads TGTGCCTGGAGGGGGACGCGTCCTGCCCTTAACTATGGCTACACCTTC. Encoded protein: CAWRGTRPALNYGYTF.

This clonotype was observed at least ten times. The genes are TRBV6-2 or TRBV6-3 and TRBJ2-7; D uncertain. The CDR3 contains 15 residues. Trimming pared 2 bases from V and 1 base from J, leaving 12 bases between. Per the germline V gene, CDR1 is MNHEY and CDR2 is SVGEGT. The CDR3 DNA is TGTGCCAGCAGTTACAGGGTACAACCTTCCTACGAGCAGTACTTC. Amino acids: CASSYRVQPSYEQYF.

This clonotype was seen repeatedly, ten times or more. The chain uses TRBV3-1 and TRBJ2-5, with TRBD1 matching over 8 bases. Germline loops: CDR1 LGHDT, CDR2 YNNKEL (reference sequence). CDR3 length: 17 residues. Losses at the gene ends were 0 bases for V and 4 bases for J; bases not matched to a gene: 10. CDR3 nucleotides: TGTGCCAGCAGCCAAGAAGGTGTCAGGGGGCTGGTAGAGACCCAGTACTTC. Translating gives CASSQEGVRGLVETQYF.

The count of this clonotype is one. This chain uses TRBV20-1 with TRBJ2-4; 11 bases match TRBD2. J lost 1 base, V lost 0 bases, and 8 bases had no gene match. Germline V gives CDR1 DFQATT, CDR2 SNEGSKA (reference sequence). The CDR3 is 18 amino acids. CDR3 sequence (DNA): TGCAGTGCTAGAGACGAACTAGCGGGAGTTAGGGCCAAAAACATTCAGTACTTC. Protein sequence: CSARDELAGVRAKNIQYF.

This clonotype was observed many times. The genes are TRBV10-3 and TRBJ2-5; no clear D. Trimming took 6 bases from V and 0 from J, leaving 8 bases between them. The CDR3 loop spans 13 amino acids. CDR1 ENHRY and CDR2 SYGVKD come from the germline V gene. The CDR3 spells CAISLDDQETQYF. The CDR3 nucleotides are TGTGCCATCAGCTTGGACGACCAAGAGACCCAGTACTTC.

This clonotype was found many times. The chain is built from TRBV4-1 and TRBJ2-5; D not resolved. The germline gives CDR1 MGHRA, CDR2 YSYEKL. The CDR3 is 15 residues long. The V end lost 1 base, the J end lost 2 bases, and 11 bases lay between the germline ends. CDR3 loop: CASSQGGGSQETQYF. CDR3 nucleotide sequence: TGCGCCAGCAGCCAAGGAGGTGGGTCGCAAGAGACCCAGTACTTC.

In this sample, this clonotype turned up many times. The J gene is TRBJ2-7, the V gene TRBV27; possibly TRBD1 for D (5 bases). The CDR3 covers 15 residues. V was cut by 3 bases and J by 1 base, with 13 bases left in between. The germline V gene has CDR1 MNHEY and CDR2 SMNVEV (reference sequence). CDR3 residues: CASSFKSGPSYEQYF. As DNA, the CDR3 is TGTGCCAGCAGTTTTAAGTCAGGGCCGTCCTACGAGCAGTACTTC.

This clonotype appeared many times. The rearrangement joins TRBV29-1 to TRBJ2-7; D assignment may be TRBD1 or TRBD2 (6 bases each). CDR1 SQVTM and CDR2 ANQGSEA come from the germline V gene. The CDR3 is 13 amino acids. V lost 2 bases, J lost 6 bases, and 14 bases lay in between. In DNA form, the CDR3 reads TGCAGCGTTGAATCGAGGGGGGTCGGCGAGCAGTACTTC. Its translation: CSVESRGVGEQYF.

This clonotype was detected ten times or more. This sequence joins TRBV12-3 or TRBV12-4 and TRBJ1-5; 7 bases fit TRBD1. The CDR3 is made up of 14 amino acids. V lost 3 bases to trimming and J lost 7 bases; unmatched junction nucleotides: 6. CDR3 coding DNA: TGTGCCAGCAGTTTCCAGGGAGGGGGCCAGCCCCAGCATTTT. Protein: CASSFQGGGQPQHF.

About this clonotype: A much larger clone lies one base from this, so it may be a read error. The CDR3: CASSLRTDRSYEQYF. The CDR3 DNA is TGTGCCAGCAGCCTCAGGACGGATCGCTCCTACGAGCAGTACTTC. The rearrangement joins TRBV6-2 or TRBV6-3 to TRBJ2-7; no clear D. CDR1 MNHEY and CDR2 SVGEGT come from the germline V gene. CDR3 length equals 15 residues. V lost 6 bases, J lost 0 bases, and 15 bases lay in between.

In its sample, this clonotype was seen many times. The J gene is TRBJ2-7, the V gene TRBV7-2; 11 nucleotides agree with TRBD1. The V gene end was trimmed by 6 bases and the J gene end by 5 bases; junction bases not matched to a gene: 9. This CDR3 has 15 residues. Germline CDR1 SGHTA, CDR2 FQGNSA. CDR3 nucleotide sequence: TGTGCCAGCAGACCCGAGGGGACAGGGGGGGACGAGCAGTACTTC. It yields the protein CASRPEGTGGDEQYF. Full variable domain (outside the CDR3, taken from reference TRBV7-2 and TRBJ2-7): GAGVSQSPSNKVTEKGKDVELRCDPISGHTALYWYRQSLGQGLEFLIYFQGNSAPDKSGLPSDRFSAERTGGSVSTLTIQRTQQEDSAVYLCASRPEGTGGDEQYFGPGTRLTVT.

This clonotype was recorded many times. The chain has TRBV28 and TRBJ2-7; 8 positions match TRBD2. This CDR3 has 17 residues. In germline, CDR1 is MDHEN, CDR2 SYDVKM. The trim removed 2 bases at V and 7 bases at J, leaving 16 bases unmatched. The CDR3 DNA follows: TGTGCCAGCAGTTTAGATTCGGGAGGGCAGAGCCGTGGAGAGCAGTACTTC. Its translation is CASSLDSGGQSRGEQYF.

Ten or more counts support this clonotype. The gene calls are TRBV29-1 and TRBJ2-7, with 8 positions matching TRBD1. CDR1 is SQVTM, CDR2 ANQGSEA, per germline. This CDR3 has 15 residues. Trimming took 0 bases from V and 5 from J; bases not matched to a gene: 9. The CDR3 DNA sequence: TGCAGCGTTGAAGATGCCCAGGGGGCGCCCCACGAGCAGTACTTC. Translating gives CSVEDAQGAPHEQYF.

The gene calls are TRBV6-1 and TRBJ2-5; 8 bases agree with TRBD1. V dropped 6 bases and J dropped 5; count of bases not matched to a gene: 11. From germline, CDR1 is MNHNS and CDR2 SASEGT. The CDR3 covers 15 residues. The CDR3 nucleotides are TGTGCCAGCAGCCTACGGGACAGGTGGAGGGAGACCCAGTACTTC. Amino acids: CASSLRDRWRETQYF.

This clonotype was seen many times. The V call is TRBV27, the J call TRBJ2-7, with TRBD1 matching 10 bases. The trim removed 5 bases at V and 1 base at J, leaving 5 bases unmatched. Per germline, CDR1 MNHEY and CDR2 SMNVEV (reference sequence). This CDR3 region has 15 residues. The CDR3 reads CASSDRGRRSYEQYF. CDR3 DNA: TGTGCCAGCAGTGACAGGGGGCGGCGGTCCTACGAGCAGTACTTC.

This clonotype was observed at least ten times. The chain carries TRBV7-2 and TRBJ1-5; D may be TRBD1 (5 bases). The V and J ends lost 3 bases and 5 bases respectively, with 14 bases between them. The CDR3 has 15 amino acids. Germline V gene sequence: CDR1 SGHTA, CDR2 FQGNSA. The CDR3 spells CASSFNRGGDQPQHF. The CDR3 nucleotides read TGTGCCAGCAGCTTTAATAGGGGAGGAGATCAGCCCCAGCATTTT.

In its sample, this clonotype was seen many times. The chain has TRBV28 and TRBJ2-5; tentatively, D is TRBD2 (5 bases). The CDR3 covers 13 residues. Germline-derived CDR1 and CDR2 are MDHEN and SYDVKM. The CDR3 region is CSTRLPYQETQYF. Here the CDR3 DNA reads TGTTCTACTAGACTGCCGTACCAAGAGACCCAGTACTTC.

This clonotype was seen at least ten times. The J gene is TRBJ2-4, the V gene TRBV6-5; 7 bases agree with TRBD1. The CDR3 length is 15 residues. V trimming: 6 bases; J trimming: 2 bases; junction bases outside the gene matches: 7. Germline V lookup: CDR1 MNHEY, CDR2 SVGAGI. DNA for the CDR3: TGTGCCAGCAGGCCGACAGGGACCTCCAAAAACATTCAGTACTTC. This codes for CASRPTGTSKNIQYF.

Ten or more counts support this clonotype. The chain joins TRBV6-1 to TRBJ2-7; D ambiguous. CDR3 size: 12 residues. The germline gives CDR1 MNHNS, CDR2 SASEGT. Trimming took off 4 bases at V and 2 bases at J, with 6 bases between the two ends. The CDR3 sequence is CASSARPYEQYF. The CDR3 DNA reads as TGTGCCAGCAGTGCTAGACCCTACGAGCAGTACTTC.

This clonotype was recorded at least ten times. This chain links TRBV28 with TRBJ1-1; 7 bases line up with TRBD1. V shed 9 bases, J shed 1 base, and the junction held 11 bases outside the gene matches. This CDR3 is 15 amino acids long. Germline V gene lookup returns CDR1 MDHEN and CDR2 SYDVKM. The CDR3 is CARRQGFMTNTEAFF. The CDR3 bases are TGTGCCAGAAGACAGGGATTCATGACGAACACTGAAGCTTTCTTT.

This clonotype appeared many times. V gene TRBV11-2 combines with J gene TRBJ2-7; 7 bases are shared with TRBD2. This CDR3 spans 16 amino acids. V shed 4 bases and J 0 bases; nucleotides not matched to a gene: 9. From germline, CDR1 is SGHAT and CDR2 FQNNGV. The chain's CDR3 is CASSSFPSGHSYEQYF. CDR3 in DNA: TGTGCCAGCAGCTCCTTTCCTAGCGGTCACTCCTACGAGCAGTACTTC.

This clonotype was counted at least ten times. The chain carries TRBV12-3 or TRBV12-4 and TRBJ2-4; D might be TRBD1 or TRBD2, each matching 5 bases. Trimming removed 6 bases from V and 14 bases from J, with 20 bases in between. CDR3 length: 13 amino acids. The CDR3 nucleotides read TGTGCCAGCAGGAAGGCCGACGGGGCTTTCAAGTACTTC. Protein product: CASRKADGAFKYF.

This clonotype was seen repeatedly, ten times or more. The rearrangement joins TRBV28 to TRBJ1-5, with 7 bases aligning to TRBD1. Germline CDR1 is MDHEN and CDR2 is SYDVKM. The CDR3 is 14 amino acids. With 6 bases clipped from V and 1 base from J, the junction kept 3 bases outside the gene matches. This CDR3 reads CASRRDRSNQPQHF. The CDR3 coding sequence is TGTGCCAGCAGGCGGGACAGAAGCAATCAGCCCCAGCATTTT.

This clonotype was counted at least ten times. The CDR3 DNA reads as TGTGCCAGCAGCTTAGGTCCGGGGCAGGGCTCCTACGAGCAGTACTTC. It is translated as CASSLGPGQGSYEQYF. The chain links TRBV7-8 to TRBJ2-7; either TRBD1 or TRBD2 may fit D (5 bases each). Germline lookup yields CDR1 SGHVS and CDR2 FQNEAQ. The CDR3 sequence is 16 residues long. V lost 1 base and J 0 bases, leaving 13 bases between the germline ends. The full variable domain, completed using reference TRBV7-8 and TRBJ2-7, is GAGVSQSPRYKVAKRGQDVALRCDPISGHVSLFWYQQALGQGPEFLTYFQNEAQLDKSGLPSDRFFAERPEGSVSTLKIQRTQQEDSAVYLCASSLGPGQGSYEQYFGPGTRLTVT.

This clonotype has a count of ten or more. V usage is TRBV12-3 or TRBV12-4 and J usage is TRBJ1-2, with 10 bases matching TRBD1. V lost 3 bases, J lost 6 bases, and 4 bases stayed unmatched. The CDR3 extends over 14 amino acids. The CDR3 sequence: CASSFDRGLNGYTF. For the CDR3, the DNA is TGTGCCAGCAGTTTTGACAGGGGGCTGAATGGCTACACCTTC.